This T cell receptor beta chain was documented in a study of radiotherapy plus CTLA-4 blockade in lung cancer. General study findings and limits: Following radiotherapy plus ipilimumab, tumor-derived TCR clones expanded in the blood.

Of note for this clone: Its antigen is unknown.

From germline, CDR1 is SQVTM and CDR2 ANQGSEA. This CDR3 is 13 amino acids long. With 5 bases removed from V and 5 bases from J, the gap between germline ends came to 15 bases. Repertoires were generated with immunoSEQ multiplex PCR, while TCRdb's copy carries only in-frame clones and drops some. Of some 50,000 clones listed, more than 60% were seen once; the top ten hold 2.5% to 4%. The chain has TRBV29-1 and TRBJ2-5; TRBD1 might be the D (7 bases). This specimen was peripheral blood, taken from a patient treated with radiotherapy plus ipilimumab. The sequence was obtained from a human donor with non-small cell lung cancer who had a partial response to radiotherapy plus ipilimumab. Here the CDR3 reads CSVPGQGGETQYF. The CDR3 DNA is TGCAGCGTTCCCGGGCAGGGGGGCGAGACCCAGTACTTC. The variable domain in full, completed from reference TRBV29-1 and TRBJ2-5, reads SAVISQKPSRDICQRGTSLTIQCQVDSQVTMMFWYRQQPGQSLTLIATANQGSEATYESGFVIDKFPISRPNLTFSTLTVSNMSPEDSSIYLCSVPGQGGETQYFGPGTRLLVL.